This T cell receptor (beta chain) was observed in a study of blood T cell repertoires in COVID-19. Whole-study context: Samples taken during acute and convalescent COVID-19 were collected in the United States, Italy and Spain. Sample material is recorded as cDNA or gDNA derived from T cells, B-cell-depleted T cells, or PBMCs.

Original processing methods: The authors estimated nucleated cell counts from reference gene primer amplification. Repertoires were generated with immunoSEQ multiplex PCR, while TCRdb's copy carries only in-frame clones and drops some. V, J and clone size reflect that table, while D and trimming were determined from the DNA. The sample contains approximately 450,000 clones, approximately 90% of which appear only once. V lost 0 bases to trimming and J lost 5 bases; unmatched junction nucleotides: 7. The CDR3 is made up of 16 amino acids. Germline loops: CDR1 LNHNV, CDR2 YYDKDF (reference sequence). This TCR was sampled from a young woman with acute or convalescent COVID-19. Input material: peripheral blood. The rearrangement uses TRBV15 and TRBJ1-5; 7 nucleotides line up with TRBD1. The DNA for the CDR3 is TGTGCCACCAGCAGAGACCCGACAGGGACCTATCAGCCCCAGCATTTT. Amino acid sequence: CATSRDPTGTYQPQHF.